The 14 T cell receptor beta chains given below trace back to one sample, sequenced in a study of control samples from healthy donors and cancer patients. Assay used: immunoSEQ multiplex PCR; TCRdb lists only in-frame clones, some missing. The table records roughly 70,000 clones, about 87% of them present only once. Sequences were obtained from blood. These receptor sequences come from a man aged 45-60 years in good health.

This chain uses TRBV11-1 with TRBJ1-2; 8 positions agree with TRBD1. This CDR3 contains 14 residues. V lost 5 bases to trimming and J lost 8 bases; unmatched junction nucleotides: 10. Germline CDR1 and CDR2: SGHAT and FQDESV (reference sequence). CDR3 nucleotides: TGTGCCAGCAGCGTGGGGACAGGAGGAGAAGGCTACACCTTC. Protein: CASSVGTGGEGYTF.

The rearrangement joins TRBV19 to TRBJ1-2, with D perhaps TRBD1 (5 bases). The CDR3 consists of 15 residues. The V gene's germline CDR1 is LNHDA and CDR2 SQIVND (reference sequence). V was trimmed by 10 bases and J by 6 bases, leaving 24 bases between them. The CDR3 protein is CATVQGGDRSHGYTF. DNA for the CDR3: TGTGCCACCGTCCAGGGTGGCGATCGTAGCCATGGCTACACCTTC. The entire variable domain, with the rest obtained from reference TRBV19 and TRBJ1-2, is as follows: DGGITQSPKYLFRKEGQNVTLSCEQNLNHDAMYWYRQDPGQGLRLIYYSQIVNDFQKGDIAEGYSVSREKKESFPLTVTSAQKNPTAFYLCATVQGGDRSHGYTFGSGTRLTVV.

The chain couples TRBV9 to TRBJ1-3; 7 bases fit TRBD1. V trimming: 0 bases; J trimming: 0 bases; junction bases outside the gene matches: 9. The CDR3 spans 18 residues. From germline, CDR1 is SGDLS and CDR2 YYNGEE. Written as DNA, the CDR3 is TGTGCCAGCAGCGTAGAGGAAAACAGGGGATACTCTGGAAACACCATATATTTT. Its protein product is CASSVEENRGYSGNTIYF.

Worth noting for this clone: One junction end does not reproduce the germline sequence, and a read error may be involved. V gene TRBV14 combines with J gene TRBJ1-2; 7 bases align to TRBD1. This CDR3 region has 12 residues. The V gene's germline CDR1 is SGHDN and CDR2 FVKESK. The chain's CDR3 is CTRDRENYGYTF. The DNA for the CDR3 is TGTACCAGGGACAGAGAAAACTATGGCTACACCTTC.

This chain connects TRBV5-4 to TRBJ2-3; D not resolved. Germline values: CDR1 SGHNT, CDR2 YYREEE (reference sequence). V lost 3 bases and J lost 4, with 12 bases in between. This CDR3 is built from 14 residues. This CDR3 reads CASSSSQDSDTQYF. Here the CDR3 DNA reads TGTGCCAGCAGCTCCTCCCAGGATTCAGATACGCAGTATTTT.

V usage is TRBV4-3 and J usage is TRBJ2-5; D gene uncertain. Germline CDR1 is LGHNA and CDR2 is YSLEER. V lost 1 base and J 10 bases, leaving 13 bases between the germline ends. CDR3 length equals 13 residues. Written as DNA, the CDR3 is TGCGCCAGCAGCCAAGGATCTGAAGGACGCCAGTACTTC. Its protein product is CASSQGSEGRQYF.

The chain joins TRBV28 to TRBJ1-1; TRBD1 is a possible D gene (5 bases). CDR1 and CDR2 (germline): MDHEN, SYDVKM. V lost 2 bases and J 1 base, leaving 8 bases between the germline ends. The CDR3 extends over 14 amino acids. The CDR3 loop is CASSLPGGNTEAFF. CDR3 bases: TGTGCCAGCAGTTTACCCGGGGGGAACACTGAAGCTTTCTTT.

This clone has just one count. This chain connects TRBV16 to TRBJ2-1; 7 bases agree with TRBD2. Germline values: CDR1 KGHSY, CDR2 FQNENV. The CDR3 runs to 15 residues. The junction had 2 bases not matched to a gene; V was cut back by 3 bases and J by 0 bases. CDR3 loop: CASSHGGSSYNEQFF. CDR3 DNA sequence: TGTGCCAGCAGCCATGGCGGGAGCTCCTACAATGAGCAGTTCTTC.

This clone came up once. This chain connects TRBV27 to TRBJ2-1, with 9 nucleotides matching TRBD2. Germline loops: CDR1 MNHEY, CDR2 SMNVEV (reference sequence). With V trimmed by 5 bases and J by 9 bases, 11 bases remained unmatched. There are 15 residues in the CDR3. CDR3 sequence reads: CASSLSGTSRFEQFF. In nucleotides, the CDR3 is TGTGCCAGCAGTCTTTCCGGGACTAGCCGATTTGAGCAGTTCTTC.

CDR3 sequence (DNA): TGTGCCAGCAGCAAGGGACAGCGCACAGATACGCAGTATTTT. As protein: CASSKGQRTDTQYF. This chain uses TRBV5-8 with TRBJ2-3; 7 bases fit TRBD1. The junction had 3 bases not matched to a gene; V was cut back by 4 bases and J by 1 base. Germline loops: CDR1 SGHTS, CDR2 YDEGEE. The length of the CDR3 is 14 residues.

The V and J genes are TRBV18 and TRBJ1-1; tentative D call: TRBD1 (5 bases). The CDR3 is 16 amino acids. Trimming shortened V by 2 bases and J by 2 bases, and 15 bases separated the two germline ends. CDR1 and CDR2 (germline): KGHSH, LQKENI. The CDR3, as DNA: TGTGCCAGCTCACCAGCCATGGGACGAGTAAACACTGAAGCTTTCTTT. Protein: CASSPAMGRVNTEAFF.

As concerns this clone: Compared with germline, one end of the junction differs, possibly owing to a read error. The chain combines TRBV7-7 with TRBJ2-1; D unresolved. The CDR3 has 15 amino acids. Germline CDR1 and CDR2: SSHAT and FNYEAQ (reference sequence). The CDR3, as DNA: TGTGCTAGCAGCCCCGACTGGAACTCCTACAATGAGCAGTTCTTC. Its protein is CASSPDWNSYNEQFF.

The V call is TRBV5-1, the J call TRBJ1-1; 9 bases are a match to TRBD1. The V gene end was trimmed by 3 bases and the J gene end by 6 bases; junction bases not matched to a gene: 3. Germline V gene sequence: CDR1 SGHRS, CDR2 YFSETQ. The CDR3 is made up of 13 amino acids. This chain's CDR3 is CASSYDRGAEAFF. The CDR3 bases are TGCGCCAGCAGCTATGACAGGGGGGCTGAAGCTTTCTTT.

This rearrangement joins TRBV5-6 to TRBJ1-2; D is undetermined. Trimming took 1 base from V and 8 from J, leaving 9 bases between them. CDR3 size: 12 residues. Germline CDR1 SGHDT, CDR2 YYEEEE. This CDR3 reads CASSLPTGGYTF. The DNA of the CDR3 is TGTGCCAGCAGCTTGCCAACCGGGGGCTACACCTTC.